This is a list of T cell receptor beta chains from one sample in a study of PD-L1 blockade in urothelial cancer. Generated by immunoSEQ multiplex PCR, the TCRdb table keeps only in-frame clones and is missing some. The sample consists of just over 35,000 clones, 75% to 90% of them appearing once. The sample was PBMCs, taken around atezolizumab (anti-PD-L1) treatment. These receptors all stem from a man aged 35-49 years with urothelial cancer. The CDR3 runs from the conserved cysteine through the conserved F or W. A D gene is named only where the DNA matches it firmly. Clone size is given for some rows only: seen once, a few or many times, or a class if the clone is expanded.

CDR3 | DNA | V | D | J | size
CASSYFRHGLTYEQYF | TGTGCCAGCAGTTATTTCAGGCATGGACTGACTTACGAGCAGTACTTC | TRBV6-5 | . | TRBJ2-7 | .
CASRVTAAYEQYF | TGCGCCAGCAGGGTGACAGCTGCCTACGAGCAGTACTTC | TRBV5-1 | . | TRBJ2-7 | .
CASSLDRFYGYTF | TGCGCCAGCAGCTTGGACAGGTTCTATGGCTACACCTTC | TRBV5-1 | . | TRBJ1-2 | .
CASSFGDRADTGELFF | TGCGCCAGCAGCTTCGGGGACAGAGCAGACACCGGGGAGCTGTTTTTT | TRBV5-1 | TRBD1 | TRBJ2-2 | .
CASSPSQPETQYF | TGTGCCAGCTCACCTTCACAGCCAGAGACCCAGTACTTC | TRBV18 | . | TRBJ2-5 | .
CASGLAGTDTQYF | TGTGCCTCAGGACTAGCGGGCACAGATACGCAGTATTTT | TRBV30 | TRBD2 | TRBJ2-3 | .
CASTGDQGYTF | TGTGCCAGCACAGGTGACCAAGGCTACACCTTC | TRBV2 | . | TRBJ1-2 | .
CASSLVLAGELFNEQFF | TGTGCCAGCAGCTTAGTGCTAGCGGGAGAACTCTTCAATGAGCAGTTCTTC | TRBV11-2 | TRBD2 | TRBJ2-1 | once
CASSPGTANYGYTF | TGTGCCAGCAGCCCCGGGACAGCAAACTATGGCTACACCTTC | TRBV28 | TRBD1 | TRBJ1-2 | .
CASSQDGSSYNEQFF | TGTGCCAGCAGCCAGGACGGGAGCTCCTACAATGAGCAGTTCTTC | TRBV5-5 | . | TRBJ2-1 | .
CAWSGEYNEQFF | TGTGCCTGGAGCGGGGAGTACAATGAGCAGTTCTTC | TRBV30 | . | TRBJ2-1 | .
CASSVELAGESSYNEQFF | TGTGCCAGCAGCGTAGAACTAGCGGGAGAGAGCTCCTACAATGAGCAGTTCTTC | TRBV9 | TRBD2 | TRBJ2-1 | .
CASSRMGGGSGRNIYEQYF | TGTGCCAGCAGCAGAATGGGTGGAGGGAGCGGGAGAAATATCTACGAGCAGTACTTC | TRBV5-4 | TRBD2 | TRBJ2-7 | few
CASYERGTKGGYTF | TGTGCCAGCTATGAGAGGGGGACAAAGGGGGGCTACACCTTC | TRBV28 | . | TRBJ1-2 | .
CASTRGASGRGSYNEQFF | TGCGCCAGCACCCGGGGGGCTAGCGGGAGAGGATCCTACAATGAGCAGTTCTTC | TRBV5-1 | TRBD2 | TRBJ2-1 | .
CASSAFQGETQYF | TGTGCCAGTAGCGCCTTCCAGGGGGAGACCCAGTACTTC | TRBV19 | . | TRBJ2-5 | .
CASSTSGSSETQYF | TGTGCCAGTAGCACTAGCGGGAGCAGTGAGACCCAGTACTTC | TRBV19 | TRBD2 | TRBJ2-5 | .
CASSELAGGRETQYF | TGTGCCAGCAGTGAGCTAGCGGGAGGGAGGGAGACCCAGTACTTC | TRBV27 | TRBD2 | TRBJ2-5 | .
CSVEDRAETYEQYF | TGCAGCGTTGAAGATCGAGCCGAAACCTACGAGCAGTACTTC | TRBV29-1 | . | TRBJ2-7 | .
CASSLERGPGDAFF | TGTGCCAGCAGCTTAGAGCGTGGGCCAGGGGACGCTTTCTTT | TRBV11-2 | . | TRBJ1-1 | .
CASSEALYEQYF | TGTGCCAGCAGTGAAGCCTTATACGAGCAGTACTTC | TRBV2 | . | TRBJ2-7 | .
CASSLSGGNTEAFF | TGTGCCAGCAGCTTAAGTGGCGGGAACACTGAAGCTTTCTTT | TRBV7-3 | . | TRBJ1-1 | .
CASSPTGGVGTDTQYF | TGTGCCAGCAGTCCCACAGGGGGAGTGGGCACAGATACGCAGTATTTT | TRBV6-6 | TRBD1 | TRBJ2-3 | .
CASRQSSSYEQYF | TGTGCCAGCAGACAGTCGAGCTCCTACGAGCAGTACTTC | TRBV28 | . | TRBJ2-7 | few
CASSPSVAGANVLTF | TGTGCCAGCAGCCCCTCTGTTGCTGGGGCCAACGTCCTGACTTTC | TRBV28 | . | TRBJ2-6 | .
CSGSWGGITDTQYF | TGCAGCGGTTCTTGGGGGGGGATCACAGATACGCAGTATTTT | TRBV29-1 | TRBD2 | TRBJ2-3 | .
CASSIGRAEAFF | TGTGCCAGTAGTATCGGTCGGGCTGAAGCTTTCTTT | TRBV19 | . | TRBJ1-1 | .
CASSTSPSGLGGELFF | TGTGCCAGCAGCACCTCACCCTCGGGGTTGGGCGGGGAGCTGTTTTTT | TRBV9 | . | TRBJ2-2 | .
CAWSVQGQLNQPQHF | TGTGCCTGGAGTGTACAAGGACAGCTTAATCAGCCCCAGCATTTT | TRBV30 | . | TRBJ1-5 | once
CASSHLTGPGNQPQHF | TGCGCCAGCAGCCACCTAACAGGCCCAGGGAATCAGCCCCAGCATTTT | TRBV4-1 | . | TRBJ1-5 | .
CASSLGQGATGELFF | TGCGCCAGCAGCTTGGGGCAGGGCGCCACCGGGGAGCTGTTTTTT | TRBV5-1 | . | TRBJ2-2 | .
CASSLRQPTDTQYF | TGTGCCAGCAGCTTGAGACAGCCCACAGATACGCAGTATTTT | TRBV5-6 | . | TRBJ2-3 | .
CASRSGHNEQYF | TGTGCCAGCAGATCGGGACACAACGAGCAGTACTTC | TRBV6-6 | . | TRBJ2-7 | .